Each of the 22 T cell receptor beta chains below was sequenced from the same sample in a study of blood T cell repertoires in COVID-19. Some clones are missing from TCRdb's copy, which holds only in-frame ones; the method was immunoSEQ multiplex PCR. The top ten clones hold 7.5% to 9.5% of a sample with fewer than 200,000 clones, 84% of them seen once. Sequenced input: peripheral blood. The source of these receptors is a man aged 35 to 55 who had recovered from COVID-19.

This clone occurred once. The genes are TRBV28 and TRBJ2-4; 10 nucleotides match TRBD2. The CDR3 spans 16 residues. CDR1 MDHEN and CDR2 SYDVKM come from the germline V gene. J gave up 8 bases and V 3 bases, and 10 bases lay outside the gene matches. The CDR3 coding sequence is TGTGCCAGCAGTTTTAGCGGGAGGTTAGACGGGGACATTCAGTACTTC. Translated, it gives CASSFSGRLDGDIQYF.

V and J are TRBV24-1 and TRBJ2-3; 7 nucleotides agree with TRBD2. This CDR3 spans 15 amino acids. J gave up 4 bases and V 3 bases, and 6 bases lay outside the gene matches. Germline CDR1 and CDR2: KGHDR and SFDVKD. The chain's CDR3 is CATSDLGAGADTQYF. The DNA of the CDR3 is TGTGCCACCAGTGATCTCGGCGCGGGAGCAGATACGCAGTATTTT.

The rearrangement links TRBV7-9 to TRBJ2-7; 12 nucleotides match TRBD2. Losses at the gene ends were 5 bases for V and 2 bases for J; bases not matched to a gene: 7. The CDR3 covers 16 residues. Germline lookup yields CDR1 SEHNR and CDR2 FQNEAQ (reference sequence). The CDR3 region is CASSAQTSGGTYEQYF. The CDR3 DNA follows: TGTGCCAGCAGCGCCCAAACTAGCGGGGGGACCTACGAGCAGTACTTC.

V and J are TRBV29-1 and TRBJ2-3; TRBD2 agrees at 11 bases. Germline-derived CDR1 and CDR2 are SQVTM and ANQGSEA. The CDR3 has 16 residues. V shed 6 bases, J shed 0 bases, and the junction held 8 bases outside the gene matches. For the CDR3, the DNA is TGCAGCGTAGAGGGACTAGCGGTCTCTAGCACAGATACGCAGTATTTT. This translates into CSVEGLAVSSTDTQYF.

This clone was detected once. The chain combines TRBV18 with TRBJ1-5, with 8 bases aligning to TRBD1. Unmatched junction bases numbered 5, after V lost 2 bases and J lost 5 bases. Germline V gene lookup returns CDR1 KGHSH and CDR2 LQKENI. This CDR3 is built from 15 residues. CDR3 protein: CASSPRQGRDQPQHF. DNA of the CDR3: TGTGCCAGCTCACCAAGACAGGGGAGGGATCAGCCCCAGCATTTT.

The sample holds a few counts of this clone. The chain recombines TRBV10-3 with TRBJ1-3; D is unresolved. Per germline, CDR1 ENHRY and CDR2 SYGVKD. Trimming removed 6 bases at V and 1 base at J, with 10 bases between. The CDR3 contains 14 residues. CDR3 residues: CAISGERSGNTIYF. The CDR3, as DNA: TGTGCCATCAGCGGAGAACGGTCTGGAAACACCATATATTTT.

The chain couples TRBV24-1 to TRBJ1-4; 10 bases match TRBD1. The germline V gene encodes CDR1 KGHDR and CDR2 SFDVKD. The CDR3 totals 15 residues. Trimming removed 3 bases from V and 5 bases from J; junction bases left unmatched: 2. CDR3 coding DNA: TGTGCCACCAGTGATCCGGACAGGGGGAATGAAAAACTGTTTTTT. It yields the protein CATSDPDRGNEKLFF.

The CDR3: CASSVAAGEQTQYF. CDR3 bases: TGTGCCAGCAGCGTCGCCGCGGGGGAGCAGACCCAGTACTTC. The rearrangement joins TRBV7-6 to TRBJ2-5; 7 bases fit TRBD2. In germline, CDR1 is SGHVS, CDR2 FNYEAQ. V was pared by 5 bases and J by 6 bases, with 9 bases of the junction left unmatched. The CDR3 has 14 residues. The complete variable domain, with remaining parts taken from reference TRBV7-6 and TRBJ2-5, reads GAGVSQSPRYKVTKRGQDVALRCDPISGHVSLYWYRQALGQGPEFLTYFNYEAQQDKSGLPNDRFSAERPEGSISTLTIQRTEQRDSAMYRCASSVAAGEQTQYFGPGTRLLVL.

The chain carries TRBV7-2 and TRBJ2-1; 8 bases align to TRBD1. Trimming removed 5 bases from V and 7 bases from J; junction bases left unmatched: 10. This CDR3 has 15 residues. Germline CDR1 SGHTA, CDR2 FQGNSA. In nucleotides, the CDR3 is TGTGCCAGCAGCCCTAGACAGGGGAGTTGGAATGAGCAGTTCTTC. Translation: CASSPRQGSWNEQFF.

The chain couples TRBV5-4 to TRBJ2-5; no definite D call. V lost 2 bases, J lost 3 bases, and 8 bases lay in between. Germline CDR1 and CDR2: SGHNT and YYREEE (reference sequence). This CDR3 has 13 amino acids. CDR3 in amino acids: CASSFGSEETQYF. CDR3 bases: TGTGCCAGCAGCTTTGGCAGTGAAGAGACCCAGTACTTC.

The rearrangement joins TRBV12-3 or TRBV12-4 to TRBJ2-2; possibly TRBD1 for D (5 bases). The V end lost 3 bases, the J end lost 7 bases, and 9 bases lay between the germline ends. The CDR3 loop spans 13 amino acids. Here the CDR3 DNA reads TGTGCCAGCAGTTTTAGGGGCTACGGGGAGCTGTTTTTT. Encoded protein: CASSFRGYGELFF.

The V and J genes are TRBV3-1 (or the pseudogene TRBV3-2) and TRBJ1-1; 8 bases align to TRBD1. V shed 0 bases, J shed 10 bases, and the junction held 10 bases outside the gene matches. Looked up from germline, CDR1 is LGHDT and CDR2 is YNNKEL (reference sequence). The CDR3 runs to 15 residues. CDR3 in DNA: TGTGCCAGCAGCCAAGAAGGCAGGGGGCGCATGGCAGCTTTCTTT. This translates into CASSQEGRGRMAAFF.

The chain employs TRBV27 and TRBJ2-2, with D perhaps matching TRBD2 (5 bases). V was pared by 2 bases and J by 8 bases, with 12 bases between. Looked up from germline, CDR1 is MNHEY and CDR2 is SMNVEV (reference sequence). The CDR3 totals 14 residues. The CDR3 loop is CASSLGLQRGELFF. CDR3 bases: TGTGCCAGCAGTTTAGGGCTACAGCGGGGGGAGCTGTTTTTT.

As concerns this clone: Other DNA sequences in the same sample also yield this CDR3. The CDR3: CASSPGAGQETQYF. Here the CDR3 DNA reads TGTGCCAGCTCACCCGGCGCAGGCCAAGAGACCCAGTACTTC. J is TRBJ2-5 and V is TRBV18; D not resolved. This CDR3 region has 14 residues. Trimming took off 3 bases at V and 1 base at J, with 9 bases between the two ends. Germline values: CDR1 KGHSH, CDR2 LQKENI.

The gene calls are TRBV7-9 and TRBJ1-1; a possible D gene is TRBD1 (5 bases). The germline gives CDR1 SEHNR, CDR2 FQNEAQ (reference sequence). V was cut by 3 bases and J by 3 bases, with 11 bases left in between. There are 14 residues in the CDR3. CDR3 coding DNA: TGTGCCAGCAGCTTGGGGGGGATGGACACTGAAGCTTTCTTT. Encoded protein: CASSLGGMDTEAFF.

The chain carries TRBV7-2 and TRBJ2-7; TRBD1 matches at 7 bases. Germline values: CDR1 SGHTA, CDR2 FQGNSA. The CDR3 has 13 residues. Trimming cost V 5 bases and J 3 bases; bases outside gene matches: 4. The CDR3 sequence: CASSGRTGYEQYF. The CDR3 DNA follows: TGTGCCAGCAGCGGGCGGACAGGCTACGAGCAGTACTTC. Supplemented by reference TRBV7-2 and TRBJ2-7, the full variable domain reads GAGVSQSPSNKVTEKGKDVELRCDPISGHTALYWYRQSLGQGLEFLIYFQGNSAPDKSGLPSDRFSAERTGGSVSTLTIQRTQQEDSAVYLCASSGRTGYEQYFGPGTRLTVT.

The V and J genes are TRBV11-1 and TRBJ1-6; TRBD1 agrees at 10 bases. Germline assignment: CDR1 SGHAT and CDR2 FQDESV (reference sequence). This CDR3 is built from 12 residues. Trimming took 3 bases from V and 14 from J; bases not matched to a gene: 1. The CDR3 spells CASSLTGGSLHF. As DNA, the CDR3 is TGTGCCAGCAGCTTGACAGGGGGCTCCCTCCACTTT.

This clone was counted a few times. V gene TRBV7-2 combines with J gene TRBJ1-2; tentative D call: TRBD1 (6 bases). Between the trimmed V and J ends, which lost 7 bases and 6 bases, there was a span of 9 bases. CDR1 is SGHTA and CDR2 is FQGNSA in the germline V gene. The CDR3 has 11 amino acids. Written as DNA, the CDR3 is TGTGCCAGCAACTACAGGGATGGCTACACCTTC. Protein sequence: CASNYRDGYTF.

In its sample, this clone was seen once. V and J are TRBV11-3 and TRBJ1-2; TRBD1 is a possible D gene (5 bases). Germline assignment: CDR1 SGHNT and CDR2 YENEEA. The CDR3 runs to 13 residues. V gave up 2 bases and J gave up 2 bases, with 6 bases separating them. The CDR3 loop is CASSLRGNYGYTF. The CDR3 nucleotides are TGTGCCAGCAGCTTAAGGGGCAACTATGGCTACACCTTC.

Concerning this clone itself: One end of the junction varies from germline; a read error may be responsible. The chain carries TRBV7-7 and TRBJ2-3; tentative D call: TRBD2 (6 bases). Looked up from germline, CDR1 is SSHAT and CDR2 is FNYEAQ (reference sequence). The CDR3 contains 14 residues. The CDR3 is CASSLATSSDTQYF. The CDR3 DNA sequence: TGTGCTAGCAGCTTAGCGACTAGTTCAGATACGCAGTATTTT.

V gene TRBV10-3 combines with J gene TRBJ2-1; TRBD1 is a possible D gene (6 bases). Trimming took off 8 bases at V and 2 bases at J, with 16 bases between the two ends. The CDR3 covers 15 residues. CDR1 ENHRY and CDR2 SYGVKD come from the germline V gene. DNA of the CDR3: TGTGCCATCGCCAAGGAACAGGGAACCTACAATGAGCAGTTCTTC. Residues: CAIAKEQGTYNEQFF.

The genes are TRBV6-4 and TRBJ2-3; D possibly corresponds to TRBD1 (6 bases). Germline V gene data show CDR1 as MRHNA and CDR2 as SNTAGT. The CDR3 is made up of 15 amino acids. Trimming removed 4 bases at V and 3 bases at J, with 14 bases between. In DNA, the CDR3 is TGTGCCAGCAGTGTTGGTGGGGGCAGGACAGATACGCAGTATTTT. It is translated as CASSVGGGRTDTQYF.